A selection of T cell receptor beta chains follows, all from one sample in a study of blood T cell repertoires in COVID-19. Clones were sequenced by immunoSEQ multiplex PCR, and TCRdb holds only the in-frame ones, with some missing. This sample carries 110,000 to 150,000 clones, 70% to 90% of them seen once, and the ten largest clones take around 4.5%. The sample taken for sequencing was PBMCs or T cells enriched from blood (not recorded which). Receptor source: a man aged 50 to 59 who had recovered from COVID-19. Both conserved end residues are part of each CDR3. The D gene is left open where the match is weak. For some rows the clone size is stated as once, few or many, or as a class when expanded; others skip it.

NA	TRBJ2-3	few	TRBV9	TGTGCCAGCAGCGTTGGCGGGAACACGGCAGATACGCAGTATTTT	CASSVGGNTADTQYF
TRBD1	TRBJ1-2	NA	TRBV19	TGTGCCAGTAGTATTGGGACAGACAACTATGGCTACACCTTC	CASSIGTDNYGYTF
TRBD1	TRBJ2-5	NA	TRBV5-1	TGCGCCAGCAGCCTTCCTACAGGGGGCAGGGAGACCCAGTACTTC	CASSLPTGGRETQYF
TRBD1	TRBJ1-1	NA	TRBV5-4	TGTGCCAGCAGCTCTAGGGACAGAAGGACTGAAGCTTTCTTT	CASSSRDRRTEAFF
NA	TRBJ1-3	NA	TRBV4-1	TGCGCCAGCAGCCAAGGTCCTGGGAGTAACTCTGGAAACACCATATATTTT	CASSQGPGSNSGNTIYF
NA	TRBJ2-3	NA	TRBV6-5	TGTGCCAGCATAAGGGTCCACGGAGGAGATACGCAGTATTTT	CASIRVHGGDTQYF
TRBD2	TRBJ2-3	NA	TRBV4-3	TGCGCCAGCAGCCAAGGGGAGGGGCAAGATACGCAGTATTTT	CASSQGEGQDTQYF
TRBD1	TRBJ1-1	NA	TRBV2	TGTGCCAGCAGTGAAGTCCAGGGGGCAGGGAGCGGTGAAGCTTTCTTT	CASSEVQGAGSGEAFF
NA	TRBJ1-1	NA	TRBV5-1	TGCGCCAGCAGCGAGCGGGGGCGCGGGAACACTGAAGCTTTCTTT	CASSERGRGNTEAFF
TRBD1	TRBJ1-6	NA	TRBV27	TGTGCCAGCACATCTCTGGGACAGACGAGCTCCTATAATTCACCCCTCCACTTT	CASTSLGQTSSYNSPLHF
NA	TRBJ1-2	NA	TRBV7-7	TGTGCTAGCAGCTTAGCGTTACAAGGAGATGATGGCTACACCTTC	CASSLALQGDDGYTF
TRBD1	TRBJ2-5	NA	TRBV7-3	TGTGCCAGCAGCTTATGGGGACAGCAAGGGGAGACCCAGTACTTC	CASSLWGQQGETQYF
NA	TRBJ2-2	once	TRBV6-5	TGTGCCAGTAAGACAGAGCCCCTAGTGACCGGGGAGCTGTTTTTT	CASKTEPLVTGELFF
NA	TRBJ1-5	NA	TRBV18	TGTGCCAGCTCACCACCTTCCGCCAGGGGCAATCAGCCCCAGCATTTT	CASSPPSARGNQPQHF
TRBD1	TRBJ1-4	NA	TRBV5-1	TGCGCCAGCAGCCTTGCGGACAGGGACCAGGGGAAACTGTTTTTT	CASSLADRDQGKLFF
NA	TRBJ2-1	NA	TRBV5-1	TGCGCCAGCGCAACGGGGGTTACCATGAATGAGCAGTTCTTC	CASATGVTMNEQFF
TRBD1	TRBJ2-1	NA	TRBV27	TGTGCCAGCAGTTTGTCAGGACAGGGGGGCAATGAGCAGTTCTTC	CASSLSGQGGNEQFF
TRBD1	TRBJ1-5	NA	TRBV7-2	TGTGCCAGCAGCCCATATACAGGGGCCGCCTTCAATCAGCCCCAGCATTTT	CASSPYTGAAFNQPQHF
NA	TRBJ1-1	once	TRBV29-1	TGCAGCGTTGTGGGCTGGCGGGAAATGGGCACTGAAGCTTTCTTT	CSVVGWREMGTEAFF